This T cell receptor beta chain comes out of a study of T cell repertoires in cytomegalovirus infection. In this sample, this clonotype turned up a few times. The antigen remains undetermined. MiXCR was run by TCRdb on the reads, yielding one entry per CDR3 protein. The sample lists fewer than 200,000 distinct CDR3 sequences, roughly a fifth seen once, with approximately 2.9% in the top ten. This CDR3 contains 17 residues. Per the germline V gene, CDR1 is SGHNT and CDR2 is YYREEE (reference sequence). With V trimmed by 3 bases and J by 2 bases, 11 bases remained unmatched. The study's findings and limits: HLA-C-restricted CMV-specific TCR beta clonotypes prevailed in the ex vivo response. Cumulative frequency of public TCR beta families picked out carriers of CMV plus the relevant HLA.

The sequence was obtained from a human donor in good health (CMV status not recorded). Some clones in this sample may be carry-over from other donors' samples. V usage is TRBV5-4 and J usage is TRBJ1-2; 9 nucleotides line up with TRBD1. The sample taken for sequencing was PBMCs. The CDR3 DNA sequence: TGTGCCAGCAGCTCAGTAACTTCCGGGACAGGGAACTATGGCTACACCTTC. The encoded protein is CASSSVTSGTGNYGYTF.